The subject of this entry is one TCR beta chain. The data derive from a study of blood T cell repertoires in COVID-19. In the study overall: The samples span acute and convalescent COVID-19 from the United States, Italy and Spain.

Authors' data handling: Estimated nucleated cell counts came from reference gene primer amplification. Generated by immunoSEQ multiplex PCR, the TCRdb table keeps only in-frame clones and is missing some. V and J calls plus clone size are reproduced from that table; the DNA served to infer D and trimming. The sample has about 460,000 clones, approximately 90% seen once. The germline V and J ends were trimmed by 6 bases and 5 bases, with 10 bases remaining between them. This CDR3 is 13 amino acids long. The V gene's germline CDR1 is MNHEY and CDR2 SVGAGI. Sample: PBMCs or T cells enriched from blood (not recorded which). The receptor was isolated from a woman aged 55-69 years who had recovered from COVID-19. This chain links TRBV6-5 with TRBJ2-2, with D hard to call. CDR3 DNA sequence: TGTGCCAGCAGCACTGAATGGACCGGGGAGCTGTTTTTT. Its protein product is CASSTEWTGELFF.